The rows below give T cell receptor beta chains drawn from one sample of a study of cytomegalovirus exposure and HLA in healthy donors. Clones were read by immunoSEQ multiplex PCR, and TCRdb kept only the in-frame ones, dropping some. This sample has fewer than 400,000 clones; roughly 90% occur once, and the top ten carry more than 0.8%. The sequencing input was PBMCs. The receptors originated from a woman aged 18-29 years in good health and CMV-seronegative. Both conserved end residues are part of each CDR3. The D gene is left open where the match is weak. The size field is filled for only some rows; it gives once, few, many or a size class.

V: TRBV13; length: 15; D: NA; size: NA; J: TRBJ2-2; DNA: TGTGCCAGCAGTCCCAGGATAGCGTACACCGGGGAGCTGTTTTTT; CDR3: CASSPRIAYTGELFF
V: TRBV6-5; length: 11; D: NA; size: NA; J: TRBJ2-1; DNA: TGTGCCAGCAAAAGAGTCGATGAGCAGTTCTTC; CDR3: CASKRVDEQFF
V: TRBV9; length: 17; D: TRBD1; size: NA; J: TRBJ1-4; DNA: TGTGCCAGCAGCGGTAGGGGACAGGGGGCAACTAATGAAAAACTGTTTTTT; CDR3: CASSGRGQGATNEKLFF
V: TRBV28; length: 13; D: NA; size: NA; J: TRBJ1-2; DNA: TGTGCCAGCAGCCGGGGGGGAGGCTATGGCTACACCTTC; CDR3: CASSRGGGYGYTF
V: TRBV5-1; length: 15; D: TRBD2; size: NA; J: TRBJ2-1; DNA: TGCGCCAGCAGCCCGATAGCGGGAGTCGACGGTGAGCAGTTCTTC; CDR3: CASSPIAGVDGEQFF
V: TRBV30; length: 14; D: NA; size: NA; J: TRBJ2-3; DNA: TGTGCCTGGAGTGGTCCTCCGGGCACAGATACGCAGTATTTT; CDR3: CAWSGPPGTDTQYF
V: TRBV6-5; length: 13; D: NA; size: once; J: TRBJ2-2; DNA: TGTGCCAGCAGAACGGGGGGCTTTGGGGAGCTGTTTTTT; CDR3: CASRTGGFGELFF
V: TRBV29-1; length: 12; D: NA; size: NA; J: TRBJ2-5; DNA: TGCAGCGTGGGGGGACAGCAAGAGACCCAGTACTTC; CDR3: CSVGGQQETQYF
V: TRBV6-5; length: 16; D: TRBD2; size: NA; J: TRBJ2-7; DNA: TGTGCCAGCAGTTTTCTAGCGGGAGGGACCCCCTACGAGCAGTACTTC; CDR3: CASSFLAGGTPYEQYF
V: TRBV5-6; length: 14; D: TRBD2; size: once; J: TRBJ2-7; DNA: TGTGCCAGCAGTACTAGCGGGACCACTTACGAGCAGTACTTC; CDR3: CASSTSGTTYEQYF
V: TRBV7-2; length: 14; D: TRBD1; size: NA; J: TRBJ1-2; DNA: TGTGCCAGCAGCTTAGGGGACAGGGGGTATGGCTACACCTTC; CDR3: CASSLGDRGYGYTF
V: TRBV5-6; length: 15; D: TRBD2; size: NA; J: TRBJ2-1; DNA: TGTGCCAGCAGCCCCGGGACTAGCGGATACAATGAGCAGTTCTTC; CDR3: CASSPGTSGYNEQFF
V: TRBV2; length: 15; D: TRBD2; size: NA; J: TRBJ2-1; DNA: TGTGCCAGCAGTGAGAGCGCGTACGTGCGGGAGAGGGGTTTCTTC; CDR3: CASSESAYVRERGFF
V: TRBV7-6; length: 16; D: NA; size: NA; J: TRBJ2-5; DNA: TGTGCCAGCAGCCAGTCCCGGGAGAGCCTTCAAGAGACCCAGTACTTC; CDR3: CASSQSRESLQETQYF
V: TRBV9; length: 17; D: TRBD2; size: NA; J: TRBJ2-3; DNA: TGTGCCCGGGAGGCTTGGGGCAGAATCCCACACACAGATACGCAGTATTTT; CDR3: CAREAWGRIPHTDTQYF
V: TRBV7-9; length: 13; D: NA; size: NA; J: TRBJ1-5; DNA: TGTGCCAGCAGCTTAGGGGGAGTAGAGCCCCAGCATTTT; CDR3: CASSLGGVEPQHF
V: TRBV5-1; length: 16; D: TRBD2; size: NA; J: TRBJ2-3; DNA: TGCGCCAGCAGCCCATCGACTAGCGGCTACACAGATACGCAGTATTTT; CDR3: CASSPSTSGYTDTQYF
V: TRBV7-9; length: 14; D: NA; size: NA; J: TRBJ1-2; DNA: TGTGCCAGCAGCTTGCGCAGGGCTGTGGGTGGCTACACCTTC; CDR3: CASSLRRAVGGYTF
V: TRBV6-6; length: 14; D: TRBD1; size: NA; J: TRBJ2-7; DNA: TGTGCCAGCAAGTGGGGACAGGGGCTCTACGAGCAGTACTTC; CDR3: CASKWGQGLYEQYF
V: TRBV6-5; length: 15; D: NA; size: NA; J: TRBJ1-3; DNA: TGTGCCAGCAGTATTGGCGGATACTCTGGAAACACCATATATTTT; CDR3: CASSIGGYSGNTIYF